This T cell receptor (beta chain) originates from a study of beta chain features in type 1 diabetes. About the research overall: Across all samples, fewer than 120,000,000 sorted cells were examined. Whole-study results and caveats: VDJ junctions from patients with type 1 diabetes contained fewer insertions and more deletions. Patients and controls would share equally any PCR tilt toward shorter templates. Among all four CD4+ subsets, Type 1 diabetes patients had TCRB CDR3s that were moderately but significantly shorter.

With respect to this clone: The antigen remains undetermined.

Expressed TCRB transcripts were sequenced after all isolated RNA was converted to cDNA. Measured with immunoSEQ multiplex PCR; TCRdb has only the in-frame clones, and not every one. The sample gives approximately 250,000 clones, about 11% of which show up once; approximately 0.017% is in the top ten. This receptor was identified in a man aged 30 to 39 with type 1 diabetes. The sequencing sample was made of naive CD4+ T cells from blood.

In DNA form, the CDR3 reads TGTGCCAGCAGCAGAGAACTCGAGCAGTACTTC. Translated, it gives CASSRELEQYF. J is TRBJ2-7 and V is TRBV5-6, with D unclear. The V end lost 4 bases, the J end lost 6 bases, and 8 bases lay between the germline ends. The CDR3 is 11 residues long. Germline CDR1 reads SGHDT; CDR2 reads YYEEEE. The variable domain in full, completed from reference TRBV5-6 and TRBJ2-7, reads DAGVTQSPTHLIKTRGQQVTLRCSPKSGHDTVSWYQQALGQGPQFIFQYYEEEERQRGNFPDRFSGHQFPNYSSELNVNALLLGDSALYLCASSRELEQYFGPGTRLTVT.